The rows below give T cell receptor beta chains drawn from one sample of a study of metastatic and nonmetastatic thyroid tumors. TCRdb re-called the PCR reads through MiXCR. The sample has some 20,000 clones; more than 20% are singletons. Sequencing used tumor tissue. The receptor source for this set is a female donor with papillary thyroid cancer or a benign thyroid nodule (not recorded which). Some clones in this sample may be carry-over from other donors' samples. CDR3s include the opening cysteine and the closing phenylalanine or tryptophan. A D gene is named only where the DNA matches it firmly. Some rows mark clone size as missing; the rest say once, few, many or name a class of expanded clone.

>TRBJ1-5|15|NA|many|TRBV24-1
TGTGCCACCAGTGCAGGGAGAGGTGGCAATCAGCCCCAGCATTTT
CATSAGRGGNQPQHF
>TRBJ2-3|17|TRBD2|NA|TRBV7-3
TGTGCCAGCAGCCCCTCGGTAGGGACTAGCTGCACAGATACGCAGTATTTT
CASSPSVGTSCTDTQYF
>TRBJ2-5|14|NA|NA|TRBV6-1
TGTGCCAGCAGTCGTCCCGGGACTCAAGAGACCCAGTACTTC
CASSRPGTQETQYF
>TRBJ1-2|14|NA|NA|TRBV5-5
TGTGCCAGCAGCTTGCACACCTGGTACTATGGCTACACCTTC
CASSLHTWYYGYTF
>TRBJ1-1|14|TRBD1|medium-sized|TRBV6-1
TGTGCCAGCAGGGAACAGGGGCCGAACACTGAAGCTTTCTTT
CASREQGPNTEAFF
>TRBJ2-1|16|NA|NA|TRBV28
TGTGCCAGCAGTCCCCGACAGTTCCTCTCCTACAATGAGCAGTTCTTC
CASSPRQFLSYNEQFF
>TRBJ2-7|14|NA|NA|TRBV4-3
TGCGCCAGCAGCCAAGGGAGACAGAACTACGAGCAGTACTTC
CASSQGRQNYEQYF
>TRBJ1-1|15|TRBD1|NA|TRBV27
TGTGCCAGCAGTCCACAGGGACAGGGGGGCACTGAAGCTTTCTTT
CASSPQGQGGTEAFF
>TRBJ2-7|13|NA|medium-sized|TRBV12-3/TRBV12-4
TGTGCCAGCACCCCCGGGCGCCGCGGGGAGCAGTACTTC
CASTPGRRGEQYF
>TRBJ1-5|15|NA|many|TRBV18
TGTGCCAGCTCACCAAGGACCGCTGAAAATCAGCCCCAGCATTTT
CASSPRTAENQPQHF
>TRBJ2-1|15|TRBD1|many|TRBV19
TGTGCCACCGGGACAGGGTCCCGTTGGAACAATGAGCAGTTCTTC
CATGTGSRWNNEQFF
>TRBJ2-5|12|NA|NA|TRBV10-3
TGTGCCATCAGTGATCGGACGGAGACCCAGTACTTC
CAISDRTETQYF
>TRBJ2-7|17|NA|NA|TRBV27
TGTGCCAGCAGCTTATTCGGTCGGGGGCGATCTTCTGGAGAGCAGTACTTC
CASSLFGRGRSSGEQYF
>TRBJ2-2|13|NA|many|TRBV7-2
TGTGCCAGCAGCCCCCGACAGACCGGGGAGCTGTTTTTT
CASSPRQTGELFF
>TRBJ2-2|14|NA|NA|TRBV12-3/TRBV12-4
TGTGCCAGCAGTTTGCCGGTTTACACCGGGGAGCTGTTTTTT
CASSLPVYTGELFF
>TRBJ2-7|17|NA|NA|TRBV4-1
TGCGCCAGCAGCCATTTCACGTCGGGCCAAGGCTCCTACGAGCAGTACTTC
CASSHFTSGQGSYEQYF
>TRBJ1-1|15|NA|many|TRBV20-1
TGCAGTGCAAAGCCCCAAAGGGGCCTGAACACTGAAGCTTTCTTT
CSAKPQRGLNTEAFF
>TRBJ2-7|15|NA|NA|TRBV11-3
TGTGCCAGCAGCTTACGGGGGGCGAGGGCCTACGAGCAGTACTTC
CASSLRGARAYEQYF
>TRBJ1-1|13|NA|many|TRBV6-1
TGTGCCAGCAGGGAAACGACAGACACTGAAGCTTTCTTT
CASRETTDTEAFF
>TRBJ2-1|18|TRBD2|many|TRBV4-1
TGCGCCAGCAGCCCTGGACTAGCGGGAGGTCTGATGAGCAATGAGCAGTTCTTC
CASSPGLAGGLMSNEQFF
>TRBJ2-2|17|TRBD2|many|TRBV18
TGTGCCAGCTCACCACCGACGGGAGGGCCTGGCACCGGGGAGCTGTTTTTT
CASSPPTGGPGTGELFF
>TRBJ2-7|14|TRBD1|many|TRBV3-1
TGTGCCAGCAGCCAACAGGGGGCACACTACGAGCAGTACTTC
CASSQQGAHYEQYF
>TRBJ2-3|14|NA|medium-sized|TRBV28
TGTGCCAGCAGTAAAGTAGGTAGCACAGATACGCAGTATTTT
CASSKVGSTDTQYF
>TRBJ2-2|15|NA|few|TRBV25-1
TGTGCCATCAGTGAGGGACATTCTAACACCGGGGAGCTGTTTTTT
CAISEGHSNTGELFF
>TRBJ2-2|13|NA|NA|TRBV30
TGTGCCTGGAGTTTGGGGATAACCGGGGAGCTGTTTTTT
CAWSLGITGELFF